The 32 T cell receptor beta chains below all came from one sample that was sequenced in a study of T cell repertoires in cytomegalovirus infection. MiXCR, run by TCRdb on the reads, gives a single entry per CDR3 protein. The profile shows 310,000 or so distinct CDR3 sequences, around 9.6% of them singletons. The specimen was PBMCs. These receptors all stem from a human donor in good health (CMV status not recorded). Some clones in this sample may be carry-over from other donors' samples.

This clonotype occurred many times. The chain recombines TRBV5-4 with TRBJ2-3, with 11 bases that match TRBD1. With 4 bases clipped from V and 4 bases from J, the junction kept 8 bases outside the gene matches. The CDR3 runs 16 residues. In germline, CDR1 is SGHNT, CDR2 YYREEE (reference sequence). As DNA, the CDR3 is TGTGCCAGCAGCACCGGGGACAGGGGGGCGGCAGATACGCAGTATTTT. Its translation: CASSTGDRGAADTQYF.

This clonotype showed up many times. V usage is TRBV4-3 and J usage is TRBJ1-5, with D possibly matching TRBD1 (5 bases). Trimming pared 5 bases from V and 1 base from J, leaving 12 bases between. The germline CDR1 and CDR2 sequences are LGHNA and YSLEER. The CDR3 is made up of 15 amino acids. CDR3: CASSVHRDSNQPQHF. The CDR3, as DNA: TGCGCCAGCAGCGTACACCGGGACAGCAATCAGCCCCAGCATTTT.

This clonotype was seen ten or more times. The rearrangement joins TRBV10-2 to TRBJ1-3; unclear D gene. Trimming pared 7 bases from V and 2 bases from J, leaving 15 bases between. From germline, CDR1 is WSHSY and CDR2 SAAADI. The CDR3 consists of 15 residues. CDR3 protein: CASTPRGKTGNTIYF. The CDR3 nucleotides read TGCGCCAGCACCCCTCGTGGGAAAACTGGAAACACCATATATTTT.

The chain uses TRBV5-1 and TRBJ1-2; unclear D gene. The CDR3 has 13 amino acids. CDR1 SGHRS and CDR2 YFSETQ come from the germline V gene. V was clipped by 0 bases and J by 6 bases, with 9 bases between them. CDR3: CASSLEETDGYTF. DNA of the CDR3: TGCGCCAGCAGCTTGGAGGAAACTGATGGCTACACCTTC.

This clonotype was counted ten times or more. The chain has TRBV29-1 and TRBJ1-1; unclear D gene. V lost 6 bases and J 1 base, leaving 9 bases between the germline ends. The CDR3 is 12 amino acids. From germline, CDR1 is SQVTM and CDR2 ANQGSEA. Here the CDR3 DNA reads TGCAGCGTCCGGGATCCGAACACTGAAGCTTTCTTT. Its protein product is CSVRDPNTEAFF.

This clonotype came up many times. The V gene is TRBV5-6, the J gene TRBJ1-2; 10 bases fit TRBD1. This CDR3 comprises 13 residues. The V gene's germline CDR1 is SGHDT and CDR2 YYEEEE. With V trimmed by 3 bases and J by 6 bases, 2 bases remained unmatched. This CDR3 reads CASSWGTGDGYTF. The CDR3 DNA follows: TGTGCCAGCAGCTGGGGGACAGGGGATGGCTACACCTTC.

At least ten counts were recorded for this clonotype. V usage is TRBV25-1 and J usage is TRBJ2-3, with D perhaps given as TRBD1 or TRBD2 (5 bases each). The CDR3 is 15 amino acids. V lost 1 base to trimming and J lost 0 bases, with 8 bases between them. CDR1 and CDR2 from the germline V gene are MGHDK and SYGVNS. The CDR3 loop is CASSESGRSTDTQYF. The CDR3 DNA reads TGTGCCAGCAGTGAATCGGGGCGGAGCACAGATACGCAGTATTTT.

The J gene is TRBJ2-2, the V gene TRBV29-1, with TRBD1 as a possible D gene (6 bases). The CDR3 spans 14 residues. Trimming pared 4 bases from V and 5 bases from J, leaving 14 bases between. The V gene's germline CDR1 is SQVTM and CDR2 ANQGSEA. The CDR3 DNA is TGCAGCGTTGTGAGGGGGTCCTATACCGGGGAGCTGTTTTTT. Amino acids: CSVVRGSYTGELFF.

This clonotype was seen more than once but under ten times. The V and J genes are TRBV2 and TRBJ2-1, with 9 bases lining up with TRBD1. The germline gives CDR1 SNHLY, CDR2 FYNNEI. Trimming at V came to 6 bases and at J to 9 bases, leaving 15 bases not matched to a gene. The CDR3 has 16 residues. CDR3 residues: CASSKLGLQGASEQFF. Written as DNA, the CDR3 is TGTGCCAGCAGCAAGCTTGGCCTACAGGGGGCGAGTGAGCAGTTCTTC.

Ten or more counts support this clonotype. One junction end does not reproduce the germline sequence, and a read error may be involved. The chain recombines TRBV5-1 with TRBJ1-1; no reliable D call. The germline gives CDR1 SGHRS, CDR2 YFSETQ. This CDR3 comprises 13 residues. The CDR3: CASSLSRNTEAFF. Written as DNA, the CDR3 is TGTGCCAGCAGCTTATCGAGAAACACTGAAGCTTTCTTT.

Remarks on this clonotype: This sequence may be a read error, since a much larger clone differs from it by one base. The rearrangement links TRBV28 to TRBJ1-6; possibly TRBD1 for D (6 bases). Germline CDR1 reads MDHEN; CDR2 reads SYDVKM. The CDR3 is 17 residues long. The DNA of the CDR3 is TGTGTCAGCACCATAGGGGGGGCGAGGGTTTTTGATTCACCCCTCCACTTT. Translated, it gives CVSTIGGARVFDSPLHF.

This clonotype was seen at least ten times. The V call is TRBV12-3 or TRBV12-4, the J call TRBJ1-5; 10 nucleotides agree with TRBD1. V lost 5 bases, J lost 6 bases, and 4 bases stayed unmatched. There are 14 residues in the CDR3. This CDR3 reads CASSATGGGQPQHF. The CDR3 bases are TGTGCCAGCAGTGCGACAGGGGGCGGTCAGCCCCAGCATTTT.

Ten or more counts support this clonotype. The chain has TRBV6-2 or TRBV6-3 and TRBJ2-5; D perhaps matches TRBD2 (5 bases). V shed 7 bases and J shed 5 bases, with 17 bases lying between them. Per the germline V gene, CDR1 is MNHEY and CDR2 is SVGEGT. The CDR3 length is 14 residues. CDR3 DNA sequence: TGTGCCAGCATACCGGACGGGGTCAGGGAGACCCAGTACTTC. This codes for CASIPDGVRETQYF.

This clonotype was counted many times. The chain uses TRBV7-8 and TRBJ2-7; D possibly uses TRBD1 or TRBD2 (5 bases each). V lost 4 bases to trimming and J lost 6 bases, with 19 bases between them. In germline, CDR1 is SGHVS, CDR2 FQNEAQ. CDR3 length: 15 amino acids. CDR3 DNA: TGTGCCAGCAGCTCTAGGTGGGACCGACCGGCCGAGCAGTACTTC. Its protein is CASSSRWDRPAEQYF.

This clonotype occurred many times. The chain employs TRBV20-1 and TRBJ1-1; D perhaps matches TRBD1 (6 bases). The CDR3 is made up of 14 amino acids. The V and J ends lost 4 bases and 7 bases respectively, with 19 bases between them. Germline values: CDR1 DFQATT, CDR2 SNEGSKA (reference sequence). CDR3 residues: CSATHYGGLSEAFF. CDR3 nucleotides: TGCAGTGCTACTCATTATGGGGGGCTTAGTGAAGCTTTCTTT.

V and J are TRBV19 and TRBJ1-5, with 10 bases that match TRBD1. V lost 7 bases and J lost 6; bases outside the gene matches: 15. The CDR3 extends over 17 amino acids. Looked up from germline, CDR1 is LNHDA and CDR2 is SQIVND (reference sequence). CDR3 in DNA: TGTGCCAGTATTGGAAGACAGGGGGCCCTACGCGGTCAGCCCCAGCATTTT. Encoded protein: CASIGRQGALRGQPQHF.

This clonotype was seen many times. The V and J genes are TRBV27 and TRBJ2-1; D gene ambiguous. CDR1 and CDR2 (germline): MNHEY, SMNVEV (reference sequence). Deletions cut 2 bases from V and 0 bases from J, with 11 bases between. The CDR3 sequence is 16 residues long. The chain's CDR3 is CASSLRSSSSYNEQFF. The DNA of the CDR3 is TGTGCCAGCAGTTTACGATCGAGTTCCTCCTACAATGAGCAGTTCTTC.

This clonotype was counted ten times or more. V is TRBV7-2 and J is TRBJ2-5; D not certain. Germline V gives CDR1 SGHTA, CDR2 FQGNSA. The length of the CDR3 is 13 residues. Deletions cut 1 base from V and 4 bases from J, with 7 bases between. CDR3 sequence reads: CASSLGRSETQYF. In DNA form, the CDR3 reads TGTGCCAGCAGCTTAGGGCGTTCAGAGACCCAGTACTTC.

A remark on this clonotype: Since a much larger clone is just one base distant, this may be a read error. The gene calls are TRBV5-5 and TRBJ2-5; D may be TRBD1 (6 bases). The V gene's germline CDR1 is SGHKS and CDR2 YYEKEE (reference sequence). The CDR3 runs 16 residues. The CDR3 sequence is CASSWGSPGQQEIQYF. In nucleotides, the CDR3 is TGTGCCAGCAGCTGGGGGTCCCCGGGACAACAAGAGATCCAGTACTTC.

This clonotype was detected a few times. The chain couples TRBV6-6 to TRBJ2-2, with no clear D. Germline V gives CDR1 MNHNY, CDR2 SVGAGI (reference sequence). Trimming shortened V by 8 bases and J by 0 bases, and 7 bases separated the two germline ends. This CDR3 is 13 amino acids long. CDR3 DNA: TGTGCCAGCCTAAGCGCGAACACCGGGGAGCTGTTTTTT. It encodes CASLSANTGELFF.

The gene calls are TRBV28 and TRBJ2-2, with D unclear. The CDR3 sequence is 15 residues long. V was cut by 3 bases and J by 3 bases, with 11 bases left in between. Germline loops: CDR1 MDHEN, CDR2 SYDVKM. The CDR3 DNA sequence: TGTGCCAGCAGTTTGGAAGGGTTATACACCGGGGAGCTGTTTTTT. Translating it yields CASSLEGLYTGELFF.

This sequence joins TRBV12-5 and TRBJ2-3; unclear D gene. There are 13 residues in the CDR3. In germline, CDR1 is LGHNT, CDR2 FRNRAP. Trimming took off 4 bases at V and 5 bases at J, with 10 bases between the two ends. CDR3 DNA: TGTGCTAGTGGTTACCCCCAAGGAGATACGCAGTATTTT. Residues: CASGYPQGDTQYF.

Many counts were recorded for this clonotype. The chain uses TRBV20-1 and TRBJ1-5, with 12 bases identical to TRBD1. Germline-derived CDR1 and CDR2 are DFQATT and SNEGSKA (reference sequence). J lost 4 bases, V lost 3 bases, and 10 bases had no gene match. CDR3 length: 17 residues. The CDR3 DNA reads TGCAGTGCTAGGACCGGGACAGGGGGCAAAGGAAATCAGCCCCAGCATTTT. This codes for CSARTGTGGKGNQPQHF.

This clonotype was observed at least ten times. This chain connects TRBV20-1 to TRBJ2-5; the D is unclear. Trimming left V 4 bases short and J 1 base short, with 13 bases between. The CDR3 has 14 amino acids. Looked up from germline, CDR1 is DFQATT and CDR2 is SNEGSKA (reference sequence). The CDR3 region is CSANLRYSQETQYF. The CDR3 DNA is TGCAGTGCTAACCTCCGGTACAGCCAAGAGACCCAGTACTTC.

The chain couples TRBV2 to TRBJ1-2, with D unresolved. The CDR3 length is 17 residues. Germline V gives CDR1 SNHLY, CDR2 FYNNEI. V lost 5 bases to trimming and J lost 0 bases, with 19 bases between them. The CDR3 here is CASSPGVGGVANYGYTF. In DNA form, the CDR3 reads TGTGCCAGCAGTCCCGGGGTAGGAGGCGTTGCTAACTATGGCTACACCTTC.

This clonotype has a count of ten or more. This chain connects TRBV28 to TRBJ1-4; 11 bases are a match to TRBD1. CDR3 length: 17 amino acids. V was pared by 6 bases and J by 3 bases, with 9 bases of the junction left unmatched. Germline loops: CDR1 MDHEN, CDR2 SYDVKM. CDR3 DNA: TGTGCCAGCAGCGCCGGGACAGGGGGAGGCCCTAATGAAAAACTGTTTTTT. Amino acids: CASSAGTGGGPNEKLFF. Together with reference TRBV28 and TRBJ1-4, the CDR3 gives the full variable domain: DVKVTQSSRYLVKRTGEKVFLECVQDMDHENMFWYRQDPGLGLRLIYFSYDVKMKEKGDIPEGYSVSREKKERFSLILESASTNQTSMYLCASSAGTGGGPNEKLFFGSGTQLSVL.

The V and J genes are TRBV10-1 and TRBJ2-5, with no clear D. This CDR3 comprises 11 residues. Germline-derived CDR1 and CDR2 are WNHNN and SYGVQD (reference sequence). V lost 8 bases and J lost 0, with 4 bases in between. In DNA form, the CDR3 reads TGCGCCAGCGGGGACCAAGAGACCCAGTACTTC. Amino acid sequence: CASGDQETQYF.

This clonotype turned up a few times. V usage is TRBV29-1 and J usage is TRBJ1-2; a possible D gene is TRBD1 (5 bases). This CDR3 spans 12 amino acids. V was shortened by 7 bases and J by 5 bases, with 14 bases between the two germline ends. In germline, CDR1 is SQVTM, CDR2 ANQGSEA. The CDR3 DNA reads TGCAGCGCTGGTGGCGGACAATATGGCTACACCTTC. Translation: CSAGGGQYGYTF.

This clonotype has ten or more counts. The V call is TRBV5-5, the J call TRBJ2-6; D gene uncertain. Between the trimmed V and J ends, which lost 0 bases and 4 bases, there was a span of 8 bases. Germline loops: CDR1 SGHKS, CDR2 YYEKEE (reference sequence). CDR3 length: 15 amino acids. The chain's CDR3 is CASSLVFHGANVLTF. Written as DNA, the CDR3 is TGTGCCAGCAGCTTGGTCTTCCACGGGGCCAACGTCCTGACTTTC.

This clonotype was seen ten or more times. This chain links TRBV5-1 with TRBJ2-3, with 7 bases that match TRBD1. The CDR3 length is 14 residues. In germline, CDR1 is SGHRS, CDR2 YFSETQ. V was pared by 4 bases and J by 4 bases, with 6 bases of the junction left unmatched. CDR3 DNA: TGCGCCAGCAGCCGGGACAGAACAGCAGATACGCAGTATTTT. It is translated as CASSRDRTADTQYF.

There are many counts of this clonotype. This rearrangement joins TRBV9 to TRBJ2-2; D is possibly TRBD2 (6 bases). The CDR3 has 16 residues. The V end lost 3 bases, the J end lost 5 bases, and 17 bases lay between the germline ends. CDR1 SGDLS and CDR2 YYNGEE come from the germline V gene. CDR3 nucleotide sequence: TGTGCCAGCAGCGGAAGGGGACTTAGTCCGACCGGGGAGCTGTTTTTT. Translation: CASSGRGLSPTGELFF. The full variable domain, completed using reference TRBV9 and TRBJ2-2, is DSGVTQTPKHLITATGQRVTLRCSPRSGDLSVYWYQQSLDQGLQFLIQYYNGEERAKGNILERFSAQQFPDLHSELNLSSLELGDSALYFCASSGRGLSPTGELFFGEGSRLTVL.

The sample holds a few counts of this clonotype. The CDR3 region has the DNA TGCAGTGCTAGAGATAGACCGCAGGGAAGTCAGCCCCAGCATTTT. Protein: CSARDRPQGSQPQHF. This chain joins TRBV20-1 and TRBJ1-5, with D possibly TRBD1 on 5 matching bases. This CDR3 comprises 15 residues. V lost 0 bases, J lost 6 bases, and 15 bases lay in between. CDR1 DFQATT and CDR2 SNEGSKA come from the germline V gene (reference sequence).